A selection of T cell receptor beta chains follows, all from one sample in a study of blood T cells in healthy people across ages. TCRdb fed the 5' RACE reads into MiXCR, producing one record per CDR3 protein. The profile shows fewer than 2 million distinct CDR3 sequences, approximately 39% of them singletons. The source material was blood. Source of these receptors: a human donor in good health. The CDR3 runs from the conserved cysteine through the conserved F or W. The D gene is left open where the match is weak. Size is omitted from some rows. Given values are once, few, many or a class for expanded clones.

J: TRBJ2-3; V: TRBV7-2; D: TRBD2; size: few; CDR3: CASSLDRLATDTQYF; DNA: TGTGCCAGCAGCTTAGACCGACTAGCCACAGATACGCAGTATTTT
J: TRBJ2-4; V: TRBV14; D: TRBD1; size: once; CDR3: CASSRGQGQNIQYF; DNA: TGTGCCAGCAGCCGGGGACAGGGCCAAAACATTCAGTACTTC
J: TRBJ2-1; V: TRBV15; D: NA; size: NA; CDR3: CATNTDRSSYNEQFF; DNA: TGTGCCACCAACACCGACAGGAGCTCCTACAATGAGCAGTTCTTC
J: TRBJ1-2; V: TRBV7-2; D: NA; size: NA; CDR3: CASSLTEPPGHGYTF; DNA: TGTGCCAGCAGCTTAACGGAGCCTCCTGGTCATGGCTACACCTTC
J: TRBJ2-3; V: TRBV6-5; D: NA; size: NA; CDR3: CASSYFAGEDTQYF; DNA: TGTGCCAGCAGTTACTTCGCAGGGGAAGATACGCAGTATTTT
J: TRBJ1-2; V: TRBV20-1; D: NA; size: NA; CDR3: CSARIPGWYGYTF; DNA: TGCAGTGCTAGGATCCCAGGGTGGTATGGCTACACCTTC
J: TRBJ2-3; V: TRBV20-1; D: TRBD2; size: few; CDR3: CSASGTSGTSDTQYF; DNA: TGCAGTGCTAGCGGGACTAGCGGGACCTCAGATACGCAGTATTTT
J: TRBJ1-2; V: TRBV7-6; D: NA; size: NA; CDR3: CASSSPPQDSTSNYGYTF; DNA: TGTGCCAGCAGCTCCCCCCCTCAGGACTCGACTTCGAACTATGGCTACACCTTC
J: TRBJ1-1; V: TRBV5-1; D: NA; size: NA; CDR3: CASSSAFEGETEAFF; DNA: TGCGCCAGCAGTAGTGCGTTCGAGGGGGAGACTGAAGCTTTCTTT
J: TRBJ2-1; V: TRBV24-1; D: TRBD1; size: NA; CDR3: CATSDGQEEFF; DNA: TGTGCCACCAGTGATGGACAGGAGGAGTTCTTC
J: TRBJ2-1; V: TRBV7-3; D: TRBD2; size: few; CDR3: CASSLGGGLSEQFF; DNA: TGTGCCAGCAGCTTAGGCGGGGGGCTTAGTGAGCAGTTCTTC
J: TRBJ2-1; V: TRBV6-6; D: NA; size: few; CDR3: CASRNLGAAEQFF; DNA: TGTGCCAGCAGAAACCTTGGGGCGGCGGAGCAGTTCTTC
J: TRBJ2-3; V: TRBV6-5; D: TRBD2; size: NA; CDR3: CASALASGASVDTQYF; DNA: TGTGCCAGCGCATTGGCTAGCGGGGCCTCCGTAGATACGCAGTATTTT
J: TRBJ1-1; V: TRBV18; D: TRBD1; size: few; CDR3: CASSTNGQGLNTEAFF; DNA: TGTGCCAGCTCAACAAACGGACAGGGCCTGAACACTGAAGCTTTCTTT
J: TRBJ2-7; V: TRBV29-1; D: NA; size: few; CDR3: CSVLSDTRISATYEQYF; DNA: TGCAGCGTTTTGAGCGATACTAGGATTTCCGCAACTTACGAGCAGTACTTC
J: TRBJ2-3; V: TRBV12-3/TRBV12-4; D: NA; size: NA; CDR3: CASSFSGGWDTQYF; DNA: TGTGCCAGCAGTTTTTCAGGCGGATGGGATACGCAGTATTTT
J: TRBJ2-5; V: TRBV10-3; D: NA; size: NA; CDR3: CAISESGGSSEETQYF; DNA: TGTGCCATCAGTGAGTCAGGAGGGTCCTCTGAAGAGACCCAGTACTTC
J: TRBJ1-5; V: TRBV6-6; D: TRBD1; size: NA; CDR3: CASTHSRGQVGNQPQHF; DNA: TGTGCCAGCACTCACTCCAGGGGGCAAGTGGGCAATCAGCCCCAGCATTTT
J: TRBJ1-1; V: TRBV25-1; D: TRBD1; size: once; CDR3: CACSGLLTGSMNTEAFF; DNA: TGTGCCTGCAGTGGACTCCTGACAGGGTCAATGAACACTGAAGCTTTCTTT
J: TRBJ2-3; V: TRBV20-1; D: TRBD2; size: many; CDR3: CSASRGAGGLTDTQYF; DNA: TGCAGTGCTTCCCGAGGAGCGGGGGGCCTCACAGATACGCAGTATTTT
J: TRBJ2-5; V: TRBV3-1; D: NA; size: few; CDR3: CASSQAGIGQQQYF; DNA: TGTGCCAGCAGCCAAGCTGGAATTGGGCAGCAACAGTACTTC
J: TRBJ2-6; V: TRBV15; D: TRBD1; size: few; CDR3: CATSTSGTGPGVVLTF; DNA: TGTGCCACCAGCACCAGTGGGACAGGGCCGGGGGTCGTCCTGACTTTC
J: TRBJ2-2; V: TRBV25-1; D: NA; size: NA; CDR3: CASSARTGLDGELFF; DNA: TGTGCCAGCAGTGCCCGTACAGGGTTAGACGGGGAGCTGTTTTTT
J: TRBJ1-1; V: TRBV20-1; D: NA; size: NA; CDR3: CSARGGIDTEAFF; DNA: TGCAGTGCTAGAGGGGGGATTGACACTGAAGCTTTCTTT
J: TRBJ1-1; V: TRBV5-1; D: NA; size: NA; CDR3: CASNPVGQNTEAFF; DNA: TGCGCCAGCAACCCAGTGGGCCAGAATACTGAAGCTTTCTTT
J: TRBJ1-2; V: TRBV20-1; D: NA; size: NA; CDR3: CSARNYGGAPWFATF; DNA: TGCAGTGCTAGGAATTACGGGGGCGCCCCCTGGTTTGCCACCTTC
J: TRBJ1-2; V: TRBV29-1; D: TRBD1; size: many; CDR3: CSVETGGNYGYTF; DNA: TGCAGCGTTGAGACAGGGGGGAACTATGGCTACACCTTC
J: TRBJ2-6; V: TRBV20-1; D: TRBD2; size: few; CDR3: CSARGLAGYSGANILTF; DNA: TGCAGTGCTAGGGGGCTAGCGGGTTACTCTGGGGCCAACATCCTGACTTTC
J: TRBJ2-7; V: TRBV29-1; D: NA; size: few; CDR3: CSVVIGGDEQYF; DNA: TGCAGCGTTGTCATAGGAGGGGACGAGCAGTACTTC
J: TRBJ2-1; V: TRBV12-3/TRBV12-4; D: NA; size: NA; CDR3: CASSLIGTYDNEQFF; DNA: TGTGCCAGCAGTTTAATCGGGACCTACGACAATGAGCAGTTCTTC
J: TRBJ1-2; V: TRBV4-3; D: NA; size: NA; CDR3: CVSSFLTGSDGYTF; DNA: TGCGTCAGCAGCTTCCTGACAGGATCCGATGGCTACACCTTC
J: TRBJ2-7; V: TRBV3-1; D: NA; size: NA; CDR3: CASSQGGTPPYEQYF; DNA: TGTGCCAGCAGCCAAGGTGGGACACCCCCCTACGAGCAGTACTTC
J: TRBJ1-1; V: TRBV10-3; D: NA; size: NA; CDR3: CAIRRTADVGGTEAFF; DNA: TGTGCCATCAGGAGGACAGCGGATGTCGGCGGCACTGAAGCTTTCTTT
J: TRBJ1-3; V: TRBV6-5; D: NA; size: few; CDR3: CASGVTGNTIYF; DNA: TGTGCCTCGGGGGTTACGGGAAACACCATATATTTT
J: TRBJ2-1; V: TRBV7-3; D: NA; size: NA; CDR3: CASSFGLGSYNEQFF; DNA: TGTGCTAGCAGCTTCGGTCTAGGCTCCTACAATGAGCAGTTCTTC
J: TRBJ1-6; V: TRBV6-2/TRBV6-3; D: NA; size: NA; CDR3: CASSPAGSNSPLHF; DNA: TGTGCCAGCAGCCCGGCAGGGTCCAATTCACCCCTCCACTTT
J: TRBJ2-7; V: TRBV20-1; D: NA; size: few; CDR3: CSASGTKRSYEQYF; DNA: TGCAGTGCTAGCGGGACCAAGAGATCCTACGAGCAGTACTTC
J: TRBJ1-2; V: TRBV18; D: TRBD1; size: NA; CDR3: CAGSPPLGTGRIANYGYTF; DNA: TGTGCCGGCTCGCCGCCACTGGGGACAGGTCGGATCGCTAACTATGGCTACACCTTC
J: TRBJ2-4; V: TRBV4-1; D: NA; size: few; CDR3: CASSHFWGLAKNIQYF; DNA: TGCGCCAGCAGCCATTTCTGGGGGTTAGCCAAAAACATTCAGTACTTC
J: TRBJ2-1; V: TRBV6-5; D: TRBD2; size: NA; CDR3: CASSPGLAIINEQFF; DNA: TGTGCCAGCAGTCCCGGACTAGCCATTATAAATGAGCAGTTCTTC
J: TRBJ2-1; V: TRBV7-2; D: TRBD2; size: NA; CDR3: CASSPSGGAETQFF; DNA: TGCGCCAGCAGCCCTAGCGGGGGGGCGGAGACCCAGTTCTTC
J: TRBJ1-4; V: TRBV28; D: NA; size: NA; CDR3: CASSLYPPDLGYEKLFF; DNA: TGTGCCAGCAGTTTATATCCCCCCGACCTTGGTTATGAAAAACTGTTTTTT
J: TRBJ2-5; V: TRBV15; D: NA; size: NA; CDR3: CATSRDQGGETQYF; DNA: TGTGCCACCAGCAGAGACCAGGGAGGAGAGACCCAGTACTTC
J: TRBJ2-7; V: TRBV7-2; D: NA; size: few; CDR3: CASSFTGMYEQYF; DNA: TGTGCCAGCAGCTTTACGGGGATGTACGAGCAGTACTTC
J: TRBJ1-1; V: TRBV6-2/TRBV6-3; D: TRBD1; size: few; CDR3: CASSYIWPGTDTEAFF; DNA: TGTGCCAGCAGTTACATCTGGCCGGGGACAGACACTGAAGCTTTCTTT
J: TRBJ1-1; V: TRBV7-2; D: NA; size: NA; CDR3: CASSLNVVLISEAFF; DNA: TGTGCCAGCAGCTTAAACGTGGTTTTGATTTCTGAAGCTTTCTTT
J: TRBJ2-5; V: TRBV6-5; D: NA; size: few; CDR3: CASAGPLKTQYF; DNA: TGTGCCAGCGCTGGACCACTTAAGACCCAGTACTTC
J: TRBJ2-7; V: TRBV5-1; D: TRBD2; size: NA; CDR3: CASSLEVAGNYEQYF; DNA: TGCGCCAGCAGCTTGGAGGTAGCGGGGAACTACGAGCAGTACTTC
J: TRBJ2-7; V: TRBV7-2; D: NA; size: few; CDR3: CASSPLGGPFGEQYF; DNA: TGTGCCAGCAGCCCGCTAGGGGGACCGTTTGGCGAGCAGTACTTC
J: TRBJ1-3; V: TRBV7-2; D: NA; size: NA; CDR3: CASRTGSGGNTIYF; DNA: TGTGCCAGCAGAACAGGGTCGGGTGGAAACACCATATATTTT
J: TRBJ2-2; V: TRBV7-2; D: NA; size: NA; CDR3: CASSYGNSPHTGELFF; DNA: TGTGCCAGCAGCTACGGGAATTCACCCCACACCGGGGAGCTGTTTTTT
J: TRBJ1-1; V: TRBV19; D: NA; size: NA; CDR3: CASSGKAARPTEAFF; DNA: TGTGCCAGTAGTGGTAAGGCTGCGAGGCCCACTGAAGCTTTCTTT
J: TRBJ2-3; V: TRBV10-3; D: NA; size: NA; CDR3: CASTGTERSDTQYF; DNA: TGTGCCAGCACCGGGACGGAGCGATCTGATACGCAGTATTTT
J: TRBJ1-1; V: TRBV20-1; D: NA; size: few; CDR3: CSARAPGRGPEAFF; DNA: TGCAGTGCTAGGGCGCCAGGACGGGGACCTGAAGCTTTCTTT
J: TRBJ2-7; V: TRBV20-1; D: TRBD1; size: NA; CDR3: CSADLTGFEQYF; DNA: TGCAGTGCAGATCTGACAGGGTTCGAGCAGTACTTC
J: TRBJ1-6; V: TRBV20-1; D: NA; size: NA; CDR3: CSAPSSGTLNSPLHF; DNA: TGTAGTGCTCCCTCGTCCGGGACACTTAATTCACCCCTCCACTTT
J: TRBJ1-2; V: TRBV3-1; D: TRBD1; size: NA; CDR3: CASRVTGGAGGYTF; DNA: TGTGCCAGCAGGGTTACAGGGGGCGCCGGTGGCTACACCTTC
J: TRBJ1-5; V: TRBV20-1; D: NA; size: few; CDR3: CSATSAGSNQPQHF; DNA: TGCAGTGCTACTAGTGCAGGGAGCAATCAGCCCCAGCATTTT